The clone carrying this TCR beta chain was seen more than once but under ten times. A multiplex PCR was run with 60 Vbeta primers and 13 Jbeta primers. Clones were read by immunoSEQ multiplex PCR, and TCRdb kept only the in-frame ones, dropping some. The repertoire holds about 180,000 clones, more than 65% seen once, with about 2.5% in the top ten. This sample is drawn from a study of cytomegalovirus exposure and HLA in healthy donors. Per the germline V gene, CDR1 is SGHAT and CDR2 is FQNNGV. This CDR3 region has 17 residues. With V trimmed by 5 bases and J by 8 bases, 15 bases remained unmatched. The TCR was taken from a woman under 40 in good health and CMV-seropositive. Sequencing was done on a sample of PBMCs. V is TRBV11-2 and J is TRBJ2-3, with TRBD1 matching 11 bases. DNA of the CDR3: TGTGCCAGCAGCCTCGCCGGACAGGGGGCATGGGGAGGTACGCAGTATTTT. This sequence encodes CASSLAGQGAWGGTQYF.